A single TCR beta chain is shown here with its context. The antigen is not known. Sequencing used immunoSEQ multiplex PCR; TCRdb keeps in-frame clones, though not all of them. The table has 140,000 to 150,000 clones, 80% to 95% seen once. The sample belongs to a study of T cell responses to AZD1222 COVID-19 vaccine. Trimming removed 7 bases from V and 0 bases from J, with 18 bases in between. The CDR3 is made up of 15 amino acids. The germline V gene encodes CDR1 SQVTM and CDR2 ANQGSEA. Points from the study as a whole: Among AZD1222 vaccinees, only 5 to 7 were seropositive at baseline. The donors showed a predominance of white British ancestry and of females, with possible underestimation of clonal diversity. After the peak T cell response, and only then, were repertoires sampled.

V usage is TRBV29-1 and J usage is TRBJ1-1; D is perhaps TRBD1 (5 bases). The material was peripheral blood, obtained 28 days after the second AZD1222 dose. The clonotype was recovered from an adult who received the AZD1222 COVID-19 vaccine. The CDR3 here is CSGSGGWAMNTEAFF. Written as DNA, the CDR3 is TGCAGCGGGTCCGGGGGATGGGCAATGAACACTGAAGCTTTCTTT.